This entry describes one T cell receptor beta chain. This clonotype was seen many times. Its antigen has not been determined. Nothing much larger sits one base from this clone, and base qualities are not available. The record originates from a study of lung T cells in sarcoidosis with Löfgren's syndrome (dated by TCRdb to 2016 to 2017). Concerning the study at large: Sarcoidosis was characterized as a granulomatous disease that mainly affects the lungs and features an accumulation of CD4+ T cells in bronchoalveolar lavage fluid. The repertoire analyses concentrated on Lofgren's syndrome patients. Overall results and qualifications from the work: Recognition of a sarcoidosis-associated antigen was only suggested; the antigen itself remained putative and unidentified. Compared with control subjects, Lofgren's syndrome patients were reported to have TRAV12-1 and TRBV2 as the most expanded V gene segments. When alphabeta pairing was analyzed, TRAV12-1 tended to pair preferentially with TRBV2, and the resulting paired TCRs displayed CDR3 homology. TRAV12-1 and TRBV2 CDR3 motifs were reported to be shared among multiple Löfgren's syndrome patients, suggesting public CD4+ TCR repertoires.

TCR repertoires were profiled from CD4+ T cells obtained by bronchoalveolar lavage. V is reduced by 6 bases and J by 3 bases, leaving a spacing of 9 bases between them. Based on the germline V gene (reference sequence), the CDR1 and CDR2 sequences are MNHEY and SMNVEV. The CDR3 sequence holds 12 residues, the cysteine and phenylalanine included. Only the CDR3 DNA stays, 36 bases, in frame from base 1. The sequencing machine was an Illumina MiSeq. In TCRdb, the public reads were trimmed at Q25 with fastp and aligned with MiXCR, with productive beta chains retained. Entries that share a CDR3 protein sequence are merged under the most common genes and DNA. The sample table lists some 8,000 distinct CDR3 sequences, 20% to 25% of them with a count of one. The ten largest account for roughly 24% of the sample.

Recombination joined TRBV27 with TRBJ2-7; TRBD2 could be the D gene, as 5 bases match. The sequence came from a human donor with sarcoidosis (Löfgren's syndrome or another form), or a control subject (not recorded which). Sequencing used CD4+ T cells from bronchoalveolar lavage fluid. Here the CDR3 is given as CASRRGNYEQYF. The bases read TGTGCCAGCAGAAGAGGGAACTACGAGCAGTACTTC.